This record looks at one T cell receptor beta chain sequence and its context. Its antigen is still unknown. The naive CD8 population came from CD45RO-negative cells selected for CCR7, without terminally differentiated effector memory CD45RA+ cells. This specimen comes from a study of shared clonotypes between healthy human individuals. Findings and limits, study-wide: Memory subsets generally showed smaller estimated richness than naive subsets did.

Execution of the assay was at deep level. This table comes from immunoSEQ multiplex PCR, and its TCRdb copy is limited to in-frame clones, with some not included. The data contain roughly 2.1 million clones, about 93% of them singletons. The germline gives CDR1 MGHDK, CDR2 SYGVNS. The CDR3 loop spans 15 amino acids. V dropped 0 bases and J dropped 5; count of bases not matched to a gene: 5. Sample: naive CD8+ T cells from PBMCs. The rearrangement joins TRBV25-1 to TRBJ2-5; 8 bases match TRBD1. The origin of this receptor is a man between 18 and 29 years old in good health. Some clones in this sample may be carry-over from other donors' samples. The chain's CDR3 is CASSEYRTGYETQYF. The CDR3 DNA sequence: TGTGCCAGCAGTGAATATCGGACAGGGTATGAGACCCAGTACTTC.